The clone carrying this T cell receptor (beta chain) was seen only once. Its antigen is not known. The data were taken from a study of cytomegalovirus exposure and HLA in healthy donors. Study results and caveats: It has been reported that TCR beta sequences accurately predicted the HLA-A and HLA-B alleles of most subjects. The listing of 150 or so TCR beta chains classed them as cytomegalovirus-associated. Specificity of three CMV-associated chains for CMV antigens was verified in vitro.

This CDR3 is 14 amino acids long. V lost 2 bases and J lost 4; bases outside the gene matches: 5. CDR1 SGDLS and CDR2 YYNGEE come from the germline V gene. Nominal health characterized the donors when sampled, though unrecorded immune exposures were likely. PCR was performed using 60 Vbeta and 13 Jbeta primers. Only in-frame clones appear in the TCRdb table, and some are missing; sequencing was by immunoSEQ multiplex PCR. In the table there are 200,000 to 250,000 clones, 70% to 80% of which are singletons. The V and J genes are TRBV9 and TRBJ1-2, with 7 positions matching TRBD1. This sequence was found in a girl aged 2 to 9 in good health and CMV-seronegative. Sequences were obtained from PBMCs. CDR3: CASSVGQQGYGYTF. CDR3 coding DNA: TGTGCCAGCAGCGTGGGACAGCAAGGCTATGGCTACACCTTC.